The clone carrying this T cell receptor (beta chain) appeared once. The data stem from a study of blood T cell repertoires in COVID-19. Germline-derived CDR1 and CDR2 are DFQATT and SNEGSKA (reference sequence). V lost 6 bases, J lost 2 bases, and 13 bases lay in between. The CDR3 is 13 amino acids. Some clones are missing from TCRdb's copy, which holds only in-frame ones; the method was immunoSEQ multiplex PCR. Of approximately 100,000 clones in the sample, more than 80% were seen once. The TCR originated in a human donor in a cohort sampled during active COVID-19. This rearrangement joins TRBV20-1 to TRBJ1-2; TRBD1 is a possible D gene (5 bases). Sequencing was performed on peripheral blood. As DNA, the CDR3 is TGCAGTGCGAGTGGACGGACAAACTATGGCTACACCTTC. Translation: CSASGRTNYGYTF.